This T cell receptor beta chain was found in a study of T cell changes during pregnancy in multiple sclerosis (dated by TCRdb to between 2019 and 2020). Regarding the complete study: Changes in the T cell repertoire over the course of pregnancy were examined in this study in women with multiple sclerosis.

Library method: the immunoSEQ multiplex PCR assay. TCRdb mirrors the immuneACCESS table, restricted to in-frame sequences. Some clones are absent from its copies; in checked studies, under half trace to an unresolved V gene, and the reason for the others is unknown. The sample table records 20,000 to 25,000 clones; less than 95% of these occur just once. The top ten constitute about 0.7% of the sample. Turning to this clone: Its antigen remains undetermined. Base qualities were left out, and no much larger clone turns up one base away.

The sequence derives from a female donor with multiple sclerosis, enrolled in a pregnancy study. Sequencing was performed on CD4+ T cells from peripheral blood mononuclear cells, taken in the third trimester of pregnancy.

The CDR3 is CASRTGGYEQYF. DNA sequence: TGTGCCAGCAGGACCGGGGGCTACGAGCAGTACTTC. The sequence is built from TRBV6-5 and TRBJ2-7; tentative D gene TRBD2, with 6 bases matching. V is shortened by 6 bases, J by 3 bases, and the region joining them spans 9 bases. The cysteine opens and the phenylalanine closes a CDR3 of 12 amino acids. The DNA shown is the 36-base CDR3, in frame from base 1. Reading the germline V gene gives CDR1 MNHEY and CDR2 SVGAGI.